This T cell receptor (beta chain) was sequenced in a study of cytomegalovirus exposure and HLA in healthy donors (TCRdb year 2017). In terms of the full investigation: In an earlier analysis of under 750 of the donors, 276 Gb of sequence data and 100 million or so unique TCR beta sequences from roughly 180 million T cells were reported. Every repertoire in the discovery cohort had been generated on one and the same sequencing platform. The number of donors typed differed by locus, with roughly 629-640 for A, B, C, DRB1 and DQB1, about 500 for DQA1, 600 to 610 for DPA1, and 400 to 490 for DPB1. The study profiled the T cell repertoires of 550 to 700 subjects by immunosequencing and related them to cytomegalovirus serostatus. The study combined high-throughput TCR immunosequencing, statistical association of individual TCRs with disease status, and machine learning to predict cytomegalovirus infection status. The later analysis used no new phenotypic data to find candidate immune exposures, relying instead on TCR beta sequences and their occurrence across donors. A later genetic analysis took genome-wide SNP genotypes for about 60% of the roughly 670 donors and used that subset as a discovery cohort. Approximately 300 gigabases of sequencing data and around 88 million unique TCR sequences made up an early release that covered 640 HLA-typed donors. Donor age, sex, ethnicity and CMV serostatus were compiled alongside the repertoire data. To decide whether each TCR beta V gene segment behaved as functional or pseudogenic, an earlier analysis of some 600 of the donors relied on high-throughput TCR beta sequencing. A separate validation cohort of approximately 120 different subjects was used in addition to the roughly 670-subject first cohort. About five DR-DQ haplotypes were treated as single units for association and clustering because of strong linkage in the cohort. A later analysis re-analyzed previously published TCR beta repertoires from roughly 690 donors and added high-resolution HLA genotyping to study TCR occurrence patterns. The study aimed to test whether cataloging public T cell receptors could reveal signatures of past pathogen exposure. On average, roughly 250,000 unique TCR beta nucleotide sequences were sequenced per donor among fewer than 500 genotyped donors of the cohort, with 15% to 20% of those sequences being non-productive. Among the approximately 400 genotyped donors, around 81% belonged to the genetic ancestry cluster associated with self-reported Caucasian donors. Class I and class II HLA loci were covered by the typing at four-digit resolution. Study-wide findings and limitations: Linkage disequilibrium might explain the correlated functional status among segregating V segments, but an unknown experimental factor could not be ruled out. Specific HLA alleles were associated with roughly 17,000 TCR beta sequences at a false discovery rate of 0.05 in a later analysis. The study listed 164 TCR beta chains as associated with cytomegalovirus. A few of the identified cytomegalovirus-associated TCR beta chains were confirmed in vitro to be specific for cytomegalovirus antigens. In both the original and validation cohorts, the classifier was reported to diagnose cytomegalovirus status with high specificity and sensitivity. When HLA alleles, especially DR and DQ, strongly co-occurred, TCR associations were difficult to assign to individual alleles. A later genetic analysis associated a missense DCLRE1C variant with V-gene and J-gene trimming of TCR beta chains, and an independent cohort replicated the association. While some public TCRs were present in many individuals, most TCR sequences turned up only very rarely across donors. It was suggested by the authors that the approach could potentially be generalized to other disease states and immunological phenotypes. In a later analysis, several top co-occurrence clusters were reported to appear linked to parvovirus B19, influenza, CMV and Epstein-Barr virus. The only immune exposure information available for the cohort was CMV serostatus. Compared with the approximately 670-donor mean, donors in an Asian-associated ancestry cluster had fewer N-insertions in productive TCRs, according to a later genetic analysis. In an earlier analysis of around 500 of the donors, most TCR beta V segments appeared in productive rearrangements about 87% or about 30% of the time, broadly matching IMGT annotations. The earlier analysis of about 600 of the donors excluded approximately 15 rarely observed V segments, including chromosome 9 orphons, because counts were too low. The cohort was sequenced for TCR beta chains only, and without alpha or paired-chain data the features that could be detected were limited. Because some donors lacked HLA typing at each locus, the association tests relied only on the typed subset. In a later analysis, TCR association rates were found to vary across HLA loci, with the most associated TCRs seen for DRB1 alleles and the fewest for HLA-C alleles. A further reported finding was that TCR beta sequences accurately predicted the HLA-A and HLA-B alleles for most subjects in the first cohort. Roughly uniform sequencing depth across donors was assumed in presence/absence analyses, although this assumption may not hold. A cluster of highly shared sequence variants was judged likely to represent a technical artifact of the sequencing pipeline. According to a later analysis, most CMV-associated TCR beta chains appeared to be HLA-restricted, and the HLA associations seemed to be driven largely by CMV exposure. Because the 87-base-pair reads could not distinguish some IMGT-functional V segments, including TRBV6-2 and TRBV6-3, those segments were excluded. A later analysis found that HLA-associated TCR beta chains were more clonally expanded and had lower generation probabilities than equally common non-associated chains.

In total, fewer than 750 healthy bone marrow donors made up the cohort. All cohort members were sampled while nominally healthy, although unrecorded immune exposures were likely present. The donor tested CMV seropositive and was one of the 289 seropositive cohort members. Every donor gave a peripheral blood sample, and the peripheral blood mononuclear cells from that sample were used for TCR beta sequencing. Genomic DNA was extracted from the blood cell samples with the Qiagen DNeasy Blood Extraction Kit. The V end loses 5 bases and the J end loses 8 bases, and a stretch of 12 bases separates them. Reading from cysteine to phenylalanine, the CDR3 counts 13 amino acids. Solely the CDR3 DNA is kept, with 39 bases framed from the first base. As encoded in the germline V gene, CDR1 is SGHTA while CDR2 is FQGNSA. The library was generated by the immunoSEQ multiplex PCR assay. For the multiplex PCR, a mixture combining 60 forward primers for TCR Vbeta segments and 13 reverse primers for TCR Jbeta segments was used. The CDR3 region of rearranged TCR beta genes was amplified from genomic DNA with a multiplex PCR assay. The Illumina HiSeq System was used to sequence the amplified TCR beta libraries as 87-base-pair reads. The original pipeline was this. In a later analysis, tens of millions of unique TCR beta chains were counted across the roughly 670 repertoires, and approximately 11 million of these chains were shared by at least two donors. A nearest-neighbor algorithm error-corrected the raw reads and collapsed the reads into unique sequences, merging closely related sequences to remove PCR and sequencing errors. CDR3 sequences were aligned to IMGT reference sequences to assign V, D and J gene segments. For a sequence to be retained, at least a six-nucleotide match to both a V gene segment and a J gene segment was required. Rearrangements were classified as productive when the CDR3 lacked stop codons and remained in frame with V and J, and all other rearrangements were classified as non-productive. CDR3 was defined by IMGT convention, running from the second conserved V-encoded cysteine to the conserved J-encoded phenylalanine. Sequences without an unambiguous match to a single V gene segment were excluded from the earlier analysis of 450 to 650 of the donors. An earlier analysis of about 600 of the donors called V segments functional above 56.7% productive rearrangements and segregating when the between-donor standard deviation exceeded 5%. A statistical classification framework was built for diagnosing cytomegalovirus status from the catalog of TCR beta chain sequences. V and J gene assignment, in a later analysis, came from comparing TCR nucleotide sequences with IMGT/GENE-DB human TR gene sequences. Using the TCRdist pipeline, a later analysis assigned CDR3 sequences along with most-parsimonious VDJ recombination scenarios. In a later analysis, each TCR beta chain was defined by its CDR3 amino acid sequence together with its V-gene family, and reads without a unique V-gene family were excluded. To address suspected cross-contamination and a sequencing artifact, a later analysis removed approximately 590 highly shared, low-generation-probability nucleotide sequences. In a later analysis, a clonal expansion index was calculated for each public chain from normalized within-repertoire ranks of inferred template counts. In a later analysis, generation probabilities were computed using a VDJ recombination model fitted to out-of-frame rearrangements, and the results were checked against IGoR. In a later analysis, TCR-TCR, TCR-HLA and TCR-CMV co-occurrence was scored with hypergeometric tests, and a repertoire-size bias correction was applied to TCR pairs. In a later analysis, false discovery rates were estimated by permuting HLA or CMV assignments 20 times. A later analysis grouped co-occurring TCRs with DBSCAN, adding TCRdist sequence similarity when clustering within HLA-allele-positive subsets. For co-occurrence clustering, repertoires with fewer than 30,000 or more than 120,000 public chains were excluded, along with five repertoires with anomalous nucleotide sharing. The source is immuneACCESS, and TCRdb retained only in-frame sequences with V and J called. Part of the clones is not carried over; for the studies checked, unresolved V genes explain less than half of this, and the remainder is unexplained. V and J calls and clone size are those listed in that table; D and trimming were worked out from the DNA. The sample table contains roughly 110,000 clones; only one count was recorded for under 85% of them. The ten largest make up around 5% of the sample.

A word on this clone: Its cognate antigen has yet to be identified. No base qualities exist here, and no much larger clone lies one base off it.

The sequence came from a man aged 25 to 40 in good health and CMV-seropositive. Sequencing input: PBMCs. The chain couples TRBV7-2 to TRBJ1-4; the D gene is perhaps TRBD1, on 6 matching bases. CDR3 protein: CASSPARGEKLFF. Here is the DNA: TGTGCCAGCAGCCCTGCGAGGGGGGAAAAACTGTTTTTT.